The clone carrying this T cell receptor (beta chain) was seen a few times. Its antigen is as yet unknown. With iRepertoire HTBI primers and Arm-PCR of CDR3 regions, TCR beta libraries were built. Using its own MiXCR run on the multiplex PCR reads, TCRdb lists one record per CDR3 protein. In the table there are hundreds of thousands of distinct CDR3 sequences, around an eighth of which are singletons. V lost 0 bases, J lost 7 bases, and 21 bases stayed unmatched. CDR1 and CDR2 (germline): MNHEY, SVGAGI. The CDR3 has 21 amino acids. This entry is derived from a study of regulatory T cells in long-lasting Graves disease. Study-level findings and limits: Favoring TRBV28, TRBJ1-2 and TRBJ2-5 was a feature seen in persistent disease. Persistent Graves' patients showed less TCR diversity than newly diagnosed patients showed.

Noted time point: newly diagnosed GD, antithyroid drugs for less than 3 months. Construction of the TCR library relied on RNA isolated from PBMCs. In addition, the sample was reused for a study of T cells in Graves' hyperthyroidism and ophthalmopathy. In that study: Patients having uncontrolled infection, another autoimmune disease, pregnancy or lactation were not included.

Sequences were derived from peripheral blood mononuclear cells (PBMCs), sampled at new diagnosis, from a patient treated with antithyroid drugs. This TCR was recovered from a man aged 25-40 years with Graves disease. The rearrangement links TRBV6-5 to TRBJ2-7; 13 positions agree with TRBD2. CDR3 DNA: TGTGCCAGCAGTTACTCGATGGGACAGGGGACTAGCGGGATTCCCGCTGGGGAGCAGTACTTC. Translated: CASSYSMGQGTSGIPAGEQYF.